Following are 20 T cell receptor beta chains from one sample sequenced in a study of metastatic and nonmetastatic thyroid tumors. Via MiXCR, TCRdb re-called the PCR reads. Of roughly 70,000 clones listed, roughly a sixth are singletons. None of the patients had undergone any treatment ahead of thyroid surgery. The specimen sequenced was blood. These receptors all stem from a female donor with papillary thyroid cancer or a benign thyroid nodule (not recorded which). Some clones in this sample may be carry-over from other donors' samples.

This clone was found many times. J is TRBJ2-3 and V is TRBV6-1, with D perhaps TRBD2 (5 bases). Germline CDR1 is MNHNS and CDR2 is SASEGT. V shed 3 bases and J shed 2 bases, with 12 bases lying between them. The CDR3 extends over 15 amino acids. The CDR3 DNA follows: TGTGCCAGCAGTGATGGTAGCGCCCTCACAGATACGCAGTATTTT. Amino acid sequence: CASSDGSALTDTQYF.

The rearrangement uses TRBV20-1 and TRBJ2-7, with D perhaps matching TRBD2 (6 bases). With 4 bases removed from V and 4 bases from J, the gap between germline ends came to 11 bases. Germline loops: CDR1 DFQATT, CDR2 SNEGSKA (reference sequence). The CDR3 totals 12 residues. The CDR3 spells CSATKGTYEQYF. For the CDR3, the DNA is TGCAGTGCTACGAAGGGGACTTACGAGCAGTACTTC.

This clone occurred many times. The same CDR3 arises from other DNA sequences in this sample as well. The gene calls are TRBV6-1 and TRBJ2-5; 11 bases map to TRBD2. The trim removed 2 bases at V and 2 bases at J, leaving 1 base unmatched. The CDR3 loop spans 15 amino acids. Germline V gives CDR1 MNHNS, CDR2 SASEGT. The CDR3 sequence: CASSELAGGQETQYF. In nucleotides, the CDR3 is TGTGCCAGCAGTGAATTAGCGGGAGGGCAAGAGACCCAGTACTTC.

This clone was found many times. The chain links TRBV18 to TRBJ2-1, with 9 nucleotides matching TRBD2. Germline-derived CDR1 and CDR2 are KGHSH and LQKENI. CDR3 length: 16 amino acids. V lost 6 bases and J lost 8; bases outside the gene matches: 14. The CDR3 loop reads CASSEAAGGPVYEQFF. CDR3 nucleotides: TGTGCCAGCTCGGAGGCGGCGGGAGGGCCTGTCTATGAGCAGTTCTTC.

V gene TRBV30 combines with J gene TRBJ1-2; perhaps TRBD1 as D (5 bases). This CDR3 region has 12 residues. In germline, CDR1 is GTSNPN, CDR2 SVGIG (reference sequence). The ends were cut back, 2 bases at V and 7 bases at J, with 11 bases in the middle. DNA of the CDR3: TGTGCCTGGAGTCATAACGGGGGTGGCTACACCTTC. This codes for CAWSHNGGGYTF.

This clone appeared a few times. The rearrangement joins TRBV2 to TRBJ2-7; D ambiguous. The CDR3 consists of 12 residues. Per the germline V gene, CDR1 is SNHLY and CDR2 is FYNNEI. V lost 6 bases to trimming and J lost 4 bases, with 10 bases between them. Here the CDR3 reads CASSPRHYEQYF. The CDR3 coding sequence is TGTGCCAGCAGCCCCCGGCATTACGAGCAGTACTTC.

The CDR3 region is CASSPLSGELFF. DNA for the CDR3: TGTGCCAGCAGCCCACTCTCCGGGGAGCTGTTTTTT. This chain uses TRBV3-1 with TRBJ2-2; D unresolved. V gave up 4 bases and J gave up 6 bases, with 6 bases separating them. The CDR3 has 12 amino acids. Germline V gene lookup returns CDR1 LGHDT and CDR2 YNNKEL (reference sequence).

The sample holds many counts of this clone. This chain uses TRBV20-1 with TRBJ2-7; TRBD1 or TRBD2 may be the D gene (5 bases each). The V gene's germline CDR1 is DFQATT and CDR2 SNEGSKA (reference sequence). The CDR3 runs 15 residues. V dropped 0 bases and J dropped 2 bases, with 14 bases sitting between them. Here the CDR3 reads CSARDSGTSTYEQYF. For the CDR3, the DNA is TGCAGTGCTAGAGATTCCGGGACGTCTACCTACGAGCAGTACTTC.

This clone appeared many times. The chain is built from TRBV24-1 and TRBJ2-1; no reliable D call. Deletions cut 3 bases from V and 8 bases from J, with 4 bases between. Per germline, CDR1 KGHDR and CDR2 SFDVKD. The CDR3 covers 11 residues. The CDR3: CATSDGDEQFF. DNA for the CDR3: TGTGCCACCAGTGATGGCGATGAGCAGTTCTTC.

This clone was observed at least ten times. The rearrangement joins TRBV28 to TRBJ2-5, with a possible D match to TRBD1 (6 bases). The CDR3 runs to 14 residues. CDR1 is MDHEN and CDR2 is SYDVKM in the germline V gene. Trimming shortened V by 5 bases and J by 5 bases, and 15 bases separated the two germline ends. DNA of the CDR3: TGTGCCAGCAGTCACCAGACAGGTAGCGAGACCCAGTACTTC. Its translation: CASSHQTGSETQYF.

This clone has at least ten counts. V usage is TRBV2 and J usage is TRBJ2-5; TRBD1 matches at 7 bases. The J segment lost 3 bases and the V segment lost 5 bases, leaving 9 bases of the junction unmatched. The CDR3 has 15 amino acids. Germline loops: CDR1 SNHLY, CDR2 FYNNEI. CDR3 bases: TGTGCCAGCAGTTTTTTTGACAGGGCGGAAGAGACCCAGTACTTC. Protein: CASSFFDRAEETQYF.

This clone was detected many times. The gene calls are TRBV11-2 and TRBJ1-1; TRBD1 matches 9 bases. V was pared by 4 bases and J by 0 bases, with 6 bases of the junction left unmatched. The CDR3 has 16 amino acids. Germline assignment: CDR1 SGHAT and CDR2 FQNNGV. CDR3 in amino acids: CASSSPRDRVNTEAFF. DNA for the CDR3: TGTGCCAGCAGCTCCCCCCGGGACAGGGTGAACACTGAAGCTTTCTTT.

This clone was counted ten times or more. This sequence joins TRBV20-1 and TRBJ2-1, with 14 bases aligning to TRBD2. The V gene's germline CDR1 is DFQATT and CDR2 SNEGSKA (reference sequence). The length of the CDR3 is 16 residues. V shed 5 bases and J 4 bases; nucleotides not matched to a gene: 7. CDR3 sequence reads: CSAGTSGSKRYNEQFF. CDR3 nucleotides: TGCAGTGCTGGGACTAGCGGGAGTAAACGATACAATGAGCAGTTCTTC.

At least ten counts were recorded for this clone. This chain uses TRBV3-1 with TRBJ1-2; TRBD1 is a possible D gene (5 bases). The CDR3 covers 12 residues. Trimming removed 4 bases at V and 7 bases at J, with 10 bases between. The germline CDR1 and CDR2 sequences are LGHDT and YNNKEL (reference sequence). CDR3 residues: CASSPLGGGYTF. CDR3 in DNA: TGTGCCAGCAGCCCCCTTGGGGGTGGCTACACCTTC.

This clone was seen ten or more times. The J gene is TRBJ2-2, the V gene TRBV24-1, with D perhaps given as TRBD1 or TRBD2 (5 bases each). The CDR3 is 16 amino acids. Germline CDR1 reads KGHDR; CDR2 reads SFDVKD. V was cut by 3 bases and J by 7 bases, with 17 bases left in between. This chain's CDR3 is CATSDPLGAKGGELFF. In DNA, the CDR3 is TGTGCCACCAGTGATCCCCTCGGGGCAAAAGGCGGGGAGCTGTTTTTT.

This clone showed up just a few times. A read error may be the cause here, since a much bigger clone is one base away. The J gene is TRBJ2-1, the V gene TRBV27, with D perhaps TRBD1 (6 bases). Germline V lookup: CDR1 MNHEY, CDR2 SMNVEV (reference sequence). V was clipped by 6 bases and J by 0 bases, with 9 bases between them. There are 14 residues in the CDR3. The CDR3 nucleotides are TGTGCCAGCAGAAGGGGGAACTCCTACAATGAGCAGTTCTTC. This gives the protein CASRRGNSYNEQFF.

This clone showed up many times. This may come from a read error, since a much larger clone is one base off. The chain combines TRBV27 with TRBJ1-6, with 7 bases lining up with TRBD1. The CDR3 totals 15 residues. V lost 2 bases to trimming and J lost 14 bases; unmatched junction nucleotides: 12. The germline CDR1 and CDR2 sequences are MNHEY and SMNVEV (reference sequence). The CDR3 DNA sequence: TGTGCCAGCAGTTTACTGAGGGACAGTGTAGTAGCCCTCCACTTT. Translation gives CASSLLRDSVVALHF.

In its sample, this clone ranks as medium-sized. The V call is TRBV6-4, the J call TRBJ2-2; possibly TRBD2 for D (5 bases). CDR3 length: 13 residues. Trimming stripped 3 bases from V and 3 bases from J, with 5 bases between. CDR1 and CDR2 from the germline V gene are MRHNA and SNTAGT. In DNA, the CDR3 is TGTGCCAGCAGTGAGCGGGACACCGGGGAGCTGTTTTTT. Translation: CASSERDTGELFF.

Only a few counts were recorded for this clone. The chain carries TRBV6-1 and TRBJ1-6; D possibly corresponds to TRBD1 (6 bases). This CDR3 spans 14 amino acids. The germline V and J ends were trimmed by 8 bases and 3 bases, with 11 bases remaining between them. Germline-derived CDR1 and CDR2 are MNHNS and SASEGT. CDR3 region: CASQQGYYNSPLHF. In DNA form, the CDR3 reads TGTGCCAGCCAACAGGGATACTATAATTCACCCCTCCACTTT.

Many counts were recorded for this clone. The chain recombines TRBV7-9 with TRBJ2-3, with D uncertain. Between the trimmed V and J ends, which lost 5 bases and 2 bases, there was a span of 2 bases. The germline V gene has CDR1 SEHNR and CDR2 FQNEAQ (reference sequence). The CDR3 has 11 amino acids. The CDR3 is CASSPTDTQYF. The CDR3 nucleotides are TGTGCCAGCAGCCCCACAGATACGCAGTATTTT.